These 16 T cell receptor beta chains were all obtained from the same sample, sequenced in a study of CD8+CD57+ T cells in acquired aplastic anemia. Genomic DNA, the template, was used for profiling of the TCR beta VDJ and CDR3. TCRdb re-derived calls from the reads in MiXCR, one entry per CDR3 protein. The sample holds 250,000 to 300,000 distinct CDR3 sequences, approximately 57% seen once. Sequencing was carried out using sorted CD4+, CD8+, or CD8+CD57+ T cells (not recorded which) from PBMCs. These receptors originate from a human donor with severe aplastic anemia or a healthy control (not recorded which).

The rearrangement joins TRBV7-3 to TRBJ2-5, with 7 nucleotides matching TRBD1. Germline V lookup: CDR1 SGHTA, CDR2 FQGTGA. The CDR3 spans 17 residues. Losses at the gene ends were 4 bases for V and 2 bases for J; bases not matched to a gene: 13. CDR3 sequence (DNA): TGTGCCAGCAGCTCCCACATAGGGGGACAGACACAAGAGACCCAGTACTTC. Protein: CASSSHIGGQTQETQYF.

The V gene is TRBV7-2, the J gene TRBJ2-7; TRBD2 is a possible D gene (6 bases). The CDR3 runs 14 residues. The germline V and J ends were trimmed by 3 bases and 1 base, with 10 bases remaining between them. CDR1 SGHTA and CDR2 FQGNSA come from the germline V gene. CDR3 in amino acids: CASSFGGTSYEQYF. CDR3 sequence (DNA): TGTGCCAGCAGCTTCGGCGGGACTTCCTACGAGCAGTACTTC.

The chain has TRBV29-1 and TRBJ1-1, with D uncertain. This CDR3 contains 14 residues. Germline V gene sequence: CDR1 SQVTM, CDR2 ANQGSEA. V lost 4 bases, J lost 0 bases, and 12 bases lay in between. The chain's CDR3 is CSVVPAILNTEAFF. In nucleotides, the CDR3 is TGCAGCGTTGTCCCAGCTATACTGAACACTGAAGCTTTCTTT.

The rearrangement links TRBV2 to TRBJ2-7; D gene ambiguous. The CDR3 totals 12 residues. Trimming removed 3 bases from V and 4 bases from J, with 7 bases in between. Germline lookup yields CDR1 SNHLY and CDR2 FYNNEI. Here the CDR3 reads CASSDSVYEQYF. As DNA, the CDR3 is TGTGCCAGCAGTGACAGCGTGTACGAGCAGTACTTC. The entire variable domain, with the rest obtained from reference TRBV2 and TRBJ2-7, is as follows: EPEVTQTPSHQVTQMGQEVILRCVPISNHLYFYWYRQILGQKVEFLVSFYNNEISEKSEIFDDQFSVERPDGSNFTLKIRSTKLEDSAMYFCASSDSVYEQYFGPGTRLTVT.

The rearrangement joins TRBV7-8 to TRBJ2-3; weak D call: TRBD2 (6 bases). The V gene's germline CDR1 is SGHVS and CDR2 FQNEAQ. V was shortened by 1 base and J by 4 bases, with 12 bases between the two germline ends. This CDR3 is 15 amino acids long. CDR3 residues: CASSLGLESSDTQYF. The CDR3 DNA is TGTGCCAGCAGCTTAGGACTAGAGTCCTCAGATACGCAGTATTTT.

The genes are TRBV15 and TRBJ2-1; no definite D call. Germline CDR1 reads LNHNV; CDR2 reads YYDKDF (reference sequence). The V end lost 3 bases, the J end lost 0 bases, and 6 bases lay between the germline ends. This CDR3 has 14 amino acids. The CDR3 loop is CATSSEVSYNEQFF. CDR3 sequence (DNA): TGTGCCACCAGCAGCGAGGTCTCCTACAATGAGCAGTTCTTC.

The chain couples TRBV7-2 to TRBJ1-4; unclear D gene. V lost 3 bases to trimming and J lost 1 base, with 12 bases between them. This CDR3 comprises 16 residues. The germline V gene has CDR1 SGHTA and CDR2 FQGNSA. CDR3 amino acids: CASSLDAPRTNEKLFF. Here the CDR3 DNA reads TGTGCCAGCAGCTTGGATGCTCCCAGAACTAATGAAAAACTGTTTTTT. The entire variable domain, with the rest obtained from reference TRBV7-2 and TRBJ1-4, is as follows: GAGVSQSPSNKVTEKGKDVELRCDPISGHTALYWYRQSLGQGLEFLIYFQGNSAPDKSGLPSDRFSAERTGGSVSTLTIQRTQQEDSAVYLCASSLDAPRTNEKLFFGSGTQLSVL.

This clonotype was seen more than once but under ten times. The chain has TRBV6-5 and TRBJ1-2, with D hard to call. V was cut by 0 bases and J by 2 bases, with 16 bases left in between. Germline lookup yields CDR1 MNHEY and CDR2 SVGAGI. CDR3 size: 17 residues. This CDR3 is CASSYSNRLTKNYGYTF. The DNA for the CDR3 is TGTGCCAGCAGTTACTCCAATAGACTGACAAAAAACTATGGCTACACCTTC.

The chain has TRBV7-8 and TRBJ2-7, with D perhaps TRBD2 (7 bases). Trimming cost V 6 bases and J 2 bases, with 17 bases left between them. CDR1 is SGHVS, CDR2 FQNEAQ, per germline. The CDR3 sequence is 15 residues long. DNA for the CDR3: TGTGCCAGCAGGACCGAAGGGGGGGCCGCCTACGAGCAGTACTTC. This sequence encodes CASRTEGGAAYEQYF.

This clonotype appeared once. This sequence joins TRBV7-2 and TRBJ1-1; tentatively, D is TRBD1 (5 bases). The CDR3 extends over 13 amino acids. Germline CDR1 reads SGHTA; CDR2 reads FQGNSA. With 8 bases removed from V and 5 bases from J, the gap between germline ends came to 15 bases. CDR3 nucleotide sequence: TGTGCCAGCGGCCCCGGGGGATGGACTGAAGCTTTCTTT. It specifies CASGPGGWTEAFF. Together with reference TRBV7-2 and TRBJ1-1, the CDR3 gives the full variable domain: GAGVSQSPSNKVTEKGKDVELRCDPISGHTALYWYRQSLGQGLEFLIYFQGNSAPDKSGLPSDRFSAERTGGSVSTLTIQRTQQEDSAVYLCASGPGGWTEAFFGQGTRLTVV.

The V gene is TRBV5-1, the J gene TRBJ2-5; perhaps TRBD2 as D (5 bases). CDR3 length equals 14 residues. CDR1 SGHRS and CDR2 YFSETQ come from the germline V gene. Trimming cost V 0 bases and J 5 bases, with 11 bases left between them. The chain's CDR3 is CASSLEASWETQYF. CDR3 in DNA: TGCGCCAGCAGCTTGGAGGCTAGCTGGGAGACCCAGTACTTC.

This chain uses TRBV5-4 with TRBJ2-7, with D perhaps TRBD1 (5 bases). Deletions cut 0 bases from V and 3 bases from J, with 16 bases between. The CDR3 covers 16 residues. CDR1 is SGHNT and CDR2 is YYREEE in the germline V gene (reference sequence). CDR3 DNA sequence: TGTGCCAGCAGCTTGGCCGTTGGCAGGGTAAACTACGAGCAGTACTTC. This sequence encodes CASSLAVGRVNYEQYF.

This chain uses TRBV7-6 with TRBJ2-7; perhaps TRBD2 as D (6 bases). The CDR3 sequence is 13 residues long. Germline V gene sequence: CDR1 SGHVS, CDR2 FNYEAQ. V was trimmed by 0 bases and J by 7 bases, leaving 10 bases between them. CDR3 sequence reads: CASSLAAGREQYF. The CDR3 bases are TGTGCCAGCAGCTTAGCGGCGGGGCGGGAGCAGTACTTC.

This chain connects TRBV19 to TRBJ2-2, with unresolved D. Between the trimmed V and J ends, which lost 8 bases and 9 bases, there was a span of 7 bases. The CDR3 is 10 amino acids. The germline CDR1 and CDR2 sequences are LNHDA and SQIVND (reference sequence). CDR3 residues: CASSAWELFF. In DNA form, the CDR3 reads TGTGCCAGTTCAGCGTGGGAGCTGTTTTTT.

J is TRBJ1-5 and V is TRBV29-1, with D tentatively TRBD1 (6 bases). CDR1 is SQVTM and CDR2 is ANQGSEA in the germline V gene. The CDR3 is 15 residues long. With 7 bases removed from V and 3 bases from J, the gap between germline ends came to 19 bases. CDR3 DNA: TGCAGCGCCCTATGTCGGACAGAGACCAATCAGCCCCAGCATTTT. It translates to CSALCRTETNQPQHF.

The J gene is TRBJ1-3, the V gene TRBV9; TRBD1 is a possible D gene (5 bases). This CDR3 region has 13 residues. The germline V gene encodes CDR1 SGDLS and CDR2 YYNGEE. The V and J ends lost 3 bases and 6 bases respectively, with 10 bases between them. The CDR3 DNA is TGTGCCAGCAGCGCCGACAGTGTAAACACCATATATTTT. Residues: CASSADSVNTIYF.